Reported below is one T cell receptor beta chain. Its antigen is as yet unknown. The trim removed 6 bases at V and 1 base at J, leaving 10 bases unmatched. The CDR3 length is 16 residues. The V gene's germline CDR1 is SEHNR and CDR2 FQNEAQ (reference sequence). This entry belongs to a study of beta chain features in type 1 diabetes. TCRB transcripts that were expressed got sequenced, as all of the isolated RNA had been reverse transcribed. Repertoires were generated with immunoSEQ multiplex PCR, while TCRdb's copy carries only in-frame clones and drops some. The repertoire holds roughly 300,000 clones, with roughly an eighth as singletons. Only one heparinised blood draw was taken per donor, and its volume averaged around 110 mL. Researchers reported sorting CD4+ naive, central memory, regulatory and stem cell-like memory cells via CD45RO/CCR7/CD25/CD127/CD95/CD27. Regarding the study as a whole: Shorter TCRB CDR3s, moderately but significantly so, were found in Type 1 diabetes patients in all four CD4+ subsets.

The sequenced material came from naive CD4+ T cells from blood. The V and J genes are TRBV7-9 and TRBJ2-7; TRBD1 matches 9 bases. This TCR derives from a man in his thirties or forties with type 1 diabetes. CDR3 sequence: CASRRTGTGRSYEQYF. The CDR3 DNA is TGTGCCAGCAGACGAACGGGGACAGGGAGATCCTACGAGCAGTACTTC.